This TCR beta chain came from a study of tumor and adjacent non-tumor tissue in lung cancer. Study in general: The cohort had about 12 adenocarcinoma, a couple of squamous cell and 1 small cell patients. Study results and limitations: Tumor TCR diversity, when higher, was linked to shorter survival. Normal lung showed higher cumulative top 100 clone frequency than tumor.

This clonotype was picked up many times. Its antigen is not identified. Three rounds of nested PCR, following a modified ARM-PCR protocol, produced the TCRbeta library. Each CDR3 protein is one row after TCRdb ran MiXCR on the multiplex PCR reads. The repertoire has around 80,000 distinct CDR3 sequences, roughly 80% of them found once; the top ten carry less than 60%. This CDR3 spans 15 amino acids. The germline gives CDR1 DFQATT, CDR2 SNEGSKA (reference sequence). V gave up 4 bases and J gave up 5 bases; unmatched junction bases: 8. RNA was extracted from bulk tissue without any cell sorting. Distant lung tissue was collected more than 3 cm away from the tumor edge.

The origin of this receptor is a man aged 55 to 70 with non-small cell lung cancer. This chain uses TRBV20-1 with TRBJ2-1; 10 bases align to TRBD2. The sequenced material came from distant non-tumor lung tissue. CDR3 region: CSANQLAGRNNEQFF. CDR3 sequence (DNA): TGCAGTGCTAACCAACTAGCGGGGAGGAACAATGAGCAGTTCTTC.